The 10 T cell receptor beta chains below come from one sample, sequenced in a study of blood T cell repertoires in COVID-19. Sequencing was performed with immunoSEQ multiplex PCR; in TCRdb, only in-frame clones are kept and a portion is missing. Here the sample spans some 46,000 clones, 75% to 90% being singletons. The sequenced material came from peripheral blood. Source of these receptors: a man aged 60 to 69 with active COVID-19.

This clone showed up just once. The CDR3 sequence: CASSYPAGGTDTQYF. CDR3 coding DNA: TGTGCCAGCAGTTACCCAGCGGGGGGCACAGATACGCAGTATTTT. The chain recombines TRBV6-2 or TRBV6-3 with TRBJ2-3, with 8 bases lining up with TRBD2. V was pared by 2 bases and J by 1 base, with 2 bases of the junction left unmatched. The CDR3 is 15 residues long. CDR1 is MNHEY, CDR2 SVGEGT, per germline.

V gene TRBV4-2 combines with J gene TRBJ2-2; TRBD2 matches 7 bases. With V trimmed by 4 bases and J by 6 bases, 8 bases remained unmatched. The CDR3 loop spans 15 amino acids. Germline V gene sequence: CDR1 LGHNA, CDR2 YNFKEQ. The CDR3 DNA sequence: TGTGCCAGCAGCCCCGGGGGAGGGCGGTCCGGGGAGCTGTTTTTT. Its protein is CASSPGGGRSGELFF.

The genes are TRBV12-3 or TRBV12-4 and TRBJ1-2; the match to TRBD1 covers 8 bases. The CDR3 has 12 residues. V lost 6 bases, J lost 6 bases, and 3 bases stayed unmatched. CDR3 in DNA: TGTGCCAGCAGAGCGGACAGGGATGGCTACACCTTC. Translation: CASRADRDGYTF.

V gene TRBV7-3 combines with J gene TRBJ1-1, with 7 bases aligning to TRBD1. Trimming took 5 bases from V and 5 from J; bases not matched to a gene: 8. The CDR3 is 14 amino acids. From germline, CDR1 is SGHTA and CDR2 FQGTGA. CDR3 sequence reads: CASSPGQSTTEAFF. The CDR3 region has the DNA TGTGCCAGCAGCCCGGGACAGTCCACGACTGAAGCTTTCTTT.

V and J are TRBV7-3 and TRBJ2-3; 9 nucleotides match TRBD2. V dropped 5 bases and J dropped 0; count of bases not matched to a gene: 6. This CDR3 has 16 residues. The germline V gene has CDR1 SGHTA and CDR2 FQGTGA. CDR3 nucleotides: TGTGCCAGCAGCCCGGGACTAGCCGTTAGCACAGATACGCAGTATTTT. The encoded protein is CASSPGLAVSTDTQYF.

The chain uses TRBV18 and TRBJ2-2; 9 nucleotides line up with TRBD2. Germline CDR1 KGHSH, CDR2 LQKENI. J gave up 5 bases and V 1 base, and 5 bases lay outside the gene matches. The CDR3 consists of 16 residues. The CDR3 DNA follows: TGTGCCAGCTCACCACAGGCTAGCGGGATGACCGGGGAGCTGTTTTTT. Protein sequence: CASSPQASGMTGELFF.

The genes are TRBV10-3 and TRBJ1-1; the D gene is possibly TRBD1 (6 bases). CDR1 is ENHRY, CDR2 SYGVKD, per germline. The CDR3 is made up of 15 amino acids. Between the trimmed V and J ends, which lost 0 bases and 0 bases, there was a span of 8 bases. The CDR3 sequence is CAISESGQMNTEAFF. The DNA for the CDR3 is TGTGCCATCAGTGAGTCCGGACAGATGAACACTGAAGCTTTCTTT.

In this sample, this clone turned up once. The chain combines TRBV18 with TRBJ2-1; D is possibly TRBD1 (6 bases). CDR3 length: 12 amino acids. Germline CDR1 reads KGHSH; CDR2 reads LQKENI. V dropped 5 bases and J dropped 12 bases, with 14 bases sitting between them. The DNA of the CDR3 is TGTGCCAGCTCAGAAAACAGGGATCTGCAGTTCTTC. It yields the protein CASSENRDLQFF.

The gene calls are TRBV6-6 and TRBJ2-3; D is undetermined. The CDR3 runs 16 residues. V lost 5 bases to trimming and J lost 0 bases, with 15 bases between them. The V gene's germline CDR1 is MNHNY and CDR2 SVGAGI (reference sequence). The CDR3 DNA reads as TGTGCCAGCAGTCAACAAAATAAAGTTAGCACAGATACGCAGTATTTT. Protein: CASSQQNKVSTDTQYF.

This chain connects TRBV3-1 (or the pseudogene TRBV3-2) to TRBJ1-4, with 9 positions matching TRBD1. The CDR3 contains 17 residues. Germline V gene data show CDR1 as LGHDT and CDR2 as YNNKEL (reference sequence). Trimming at V came to 1 base and at J to 3 bases, leaving 6 bases not matched to a gene. The CDR3: CASSQVPGDRANEKLFF. The CDR3 DNA reads TGTGCCAGCAGCCAAGTCCCGGGGGACAGGGCTAATGAAAAACTGTTTTTT.